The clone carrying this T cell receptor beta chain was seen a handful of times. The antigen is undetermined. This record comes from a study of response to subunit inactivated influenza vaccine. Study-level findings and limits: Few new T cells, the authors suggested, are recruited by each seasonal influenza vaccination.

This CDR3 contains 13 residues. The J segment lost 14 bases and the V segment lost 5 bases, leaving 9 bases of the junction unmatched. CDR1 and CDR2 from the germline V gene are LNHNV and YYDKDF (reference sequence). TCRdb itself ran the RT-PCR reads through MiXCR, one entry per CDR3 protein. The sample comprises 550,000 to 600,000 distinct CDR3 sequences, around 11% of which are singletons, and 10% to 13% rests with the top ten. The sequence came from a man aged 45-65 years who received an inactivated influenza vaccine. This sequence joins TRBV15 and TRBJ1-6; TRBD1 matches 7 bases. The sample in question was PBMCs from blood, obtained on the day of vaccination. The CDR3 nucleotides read TGTGCCACCAGCGAAGGGGACAGCCATACCCTCCACTTT. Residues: CATSEGDSHTLHF. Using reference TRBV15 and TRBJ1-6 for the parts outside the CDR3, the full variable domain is DAMVIQNPRYQVTQFGKPVTLSCSQTLNHNVMYWYQQKSSQAPKLLFHYYDKDFNNEADTPDNFQSRRPNTSFCFLDIRSPGLGDTAMYLCATSEGDSHTLHFGNGTRLTVT.